What follows are 17 T cell receptor beta chains derived from one specimen sequenced in a study of blood T cell repertoires in COVID-19. Sequencing used immunoSEQ multiplex PCR; TCRdb keeps in-frame clones, though not all of them. The sample consists of approximately 150,000 clones, 85% to 90% of them appearing once. Sequencing was carried out using peripheral blood. The origin of the receptors is a man aged 50 to 60 who had recovered from COVID-19.

The chain is built from TRBV10-1 and TRBJ2-3; weak D call: TRBD2 (5 bases). Germline CDR1 WNHNN, CDR2 SYGVQD (reference sequence). There are 17 residues in the CDR3. Trimming cost V 1 base and J 2 bases, with 16 bases left between them. CDR3 protein: CASSEFPASPYTDTQYF. The CDR3 bases are TGCGCCAGCAGTGAGTTTCCGGCTAGCCCCTACACAGATACGCAGTATTTT.

A single count supports this clone. This chain joins TRBV19 and TRBJ2-7; no clear D gene. The V gene's germline CDR1 is LNHDA and CDR2 SQIVND (reference sequence). V lost 3 bases, J lost 2 bases, and 11 bases lay in between. The CDR3 contains 14 residues. CDR3 DNA sequence: TGTGCCAGTAGTATGAAGCTAACGACCTACGAGCAGTACTTC. Translated, it gives CASSMKLTTYEQYF.

The chain joins TRBV4-1 to TRBJ1-4; unclear D gene. The germline CDR1 and CDR2 sequences are MGHRA and YSYEKL. V was clipped by 0 bases and J by 8 bases, with 16 bases between them. The CDR3 runs to 16 residues. CDR3 region: CASSQEPQRLREKLFF. The CDR3 DNA sequence: TGCGCCAGCAGCCAAGAACCCCAGAGGTTGCGGGAAAAACTGTTTTTT.

V and J are TRBV10-3 and TRBJ2-5; 7 bases align to TRBD2. The V segment lost 4 bases and the J segment 4 bases; nucleotides outside the gene matches: 6. This CDR3 spans 14 amino acids. CDR1 and CDR2 from the germline V gene are ENHRY and SYGVKD. The CDR3 loop is CAISVASGGETQYF. The CDR3 coding sequence is TGTGCCATCAGTGTGGCTAGCGGTGGAGAGACCCAGTACTTC.

The V gene is TRBV5-4, the J gene TRBJ2-7, with D perhaps TRBD2 (5 bases). The CDR3 spans 13 residues. Germline loops: CDR1 SGHNT, CDR2 YYREEE (reference sequence). V dropped 5 bases and J dropped 4 bases, with 13 bases sitting between them. The CDR3 loop reads CASSLSPGYEQYF. For the CDR3, the DNA is TGTGCCAGCAGTTTGTCCCCGGGGTACGAGCAGTACTTC.

CDR3: CASTGQLTDTQYF. Written as DNA, the CDR3 is TGCGCCAGCACGGGACAGCTCACAGATACGCAGTATTTT. The chain employs TRBV10-1 and TRBJ2-3, with TRBD1 matching 7 bases. Unmatched junction bases numbered 3, after V lost 7 bases and J lost 2 bases. This CDR3 comprises 13 residues. The germline gives CDR1 WNHNN, CDR2 SYGVQD (reference sequence).

In nucleotides, the CDR3 is TGTGCCAGCAGCCGGAGAGACAGGGGGTGGACTGAAGCTTTCTTT. This gives the protein CASSRRDRGWTEAFF. The chain employs TRBV7-9 and TRBJ1-1, with 9 nucleotides matching TRBD1. Germline V CDR1 and CDR2: SEHNR, FQNEAQ (reference sequence). The CDR3 is 15 residues long. The V and J ends lost 5 bases and 5 bases, in that order; junction bases with no gene match: 9. Full variable domain (rest looked up from reference TRBV7-9 and TRBJ1-1): DTGVSQNPRHKITKRGQNVTFRCDPISEHNRLYWYRQTLGQGPEFLTYFQNEAQLEKSRLLSDRFSAERPKGSFSTLEIQRTEQGDSAMYLCASSRRDRGWTEAFFGQGTRLTVV.

The gene calls are TRBV4-3 and TRBJ1-2; possibly TRBD1 for D (5 bases). The CDR3 loop spans 14 amino acids. The V gene lost 0 bases and the J gene lost 4 bases, with 9 bases spanning the gap. Germline V CDR1 and CDR2: LGHNA, YSLEER. The CDR3 here is CASSQERGPYGYTF. The DNA for the CDR3 is TGCGCCAGCAGCCAAGAAAGGGGTCCCTATGGCTACACCTTC.

The chain links TRBV4-2 to TRBJ2-7; D gene unclear. Germline assignment: CDR1 LGHNA and CDR2 YNFKEQ. The CDR3 length is 15 residues. The V gene lost 0 bases and the J gene lost 5 bases, with 14 bases spanning the gap. CDR3 nucleotides: TGTGCCAGCAGCCAAGATCTTGGGCAGACCCACGAGCAGTACTTC. Its protein product is CASSQDLGQTHEQYF.

The chain is built from TRBV4-1 and TRBJ2-1; the D gene is possibly TRBD1 (5 bases). The CDR3 is made up of 14 amino acids. V lost 1 base, J lost 9 bases, and 13 bases lay in between. Germline V gives CDR1 MGHRA, CDR2 YSYEKL. Here the CDR3 DNA reads TGCGCCAGCAGCCAAGTGGTATCAGGGCCTGAGCAGTTCTTC. Protein product: CASSQVVSGPEQFF.

This clone was observed a handful of times. The chain joins TRBV5-1 to TRBJ2-7; TRBD1 matches at 9 bases. The CDR3 is made up of 15 amino acids. The ends lost 3 bases at V and 2 bases at J; junction bases unmatched: 6. CDR1 SGHRS and CDR2 YFSETQ come from the germline V gene. The CDR3 region is CASSSEDRGAYEQYF. The CDR3 nucleotides read TGCGCCAGCAGCTCTGAGGACAGGGGTGCCTACGAGCAGTACTTC. Full variable domain (outside the CDR3, taken from reference TRBV5-1 and TRBJ2-7): KAGVTQTPRYLIKTRGQQVTLSCSPISGHRSVSWYQQTPGQGLQFLFEYFSETQRNKGNFPGRFSGRQFSNSRSEMNVSTLELGDSALYLCASSSEDRGAYEQYFGPGTRLTVT.

This rearrangement joins TRBV10-3 to TRBJ1-5; no firm D call. V lost 3 bases to trimming and J lost 4 bases, with 4 bases between them. CDR1 is ENHRY and CDR2 is SYGVKD in the germline V gene. The CDR3 extends over 12 amino acids. The CDR3 DNA reads TGTGCCATCAGTGAACAGAATCAGCCCCAGCATTTT. Protein sequence: CAISEQNQPQHF.

The rearrangement links TRBV15 to TRBJ1-5; D is undetermined. Trimming cost V 1 base and J 2 bases, with 6 bases left between them. CDR1 is LNHNV and CDR2 is YYDKDF in the germline V gene (reference sequence). CDR3 length: 14 residues. The DNA of the CDR3 is TGTGCCACCAGCAGAGTAGTTGGCAATCAGCCCCAGCATTTT. It is translated as CATSRVVGNQPQHF.

V usage is TRBV7-2 and J usage is TRBJ1-4; tentatively, D is TRBD1 (5 bases). Between the trimmed V and J ends, which lost 5 bases and 7 bases, there was a span of 17 bases. CDR3 length: 15 amino acids. Germline CDR1 SGHTA, CDR2 FQGNSA. The CDR3 loop is CASSADRGFVEKLFF. CDR3 DNA sequence: TGTGCCAGCAGCGCCGATCGGGGGTTCGTTGAAAAACTGTTTTTT.

This chain joins TRBV12-5 and TRBJ2-1; D is ambiguous. The CDR3 consists of 11 residues. Trimming removed 1 base from V and 8 bases from J, with 3 bases in between. CDR1 is LGHNT and CDR2 is FRNRAP in the germline V gene. The CDR3 nucleotides are TGTGCTAGTGGTTTGGGCGATGAGCAGTTCTTC. It translates to CASGLGDEQFF.

This chain connects TRBV19 to TRBJ2-5; D perhaps matches TRBD1 (5 bases). The CDR3 length is 13 residues. In germline, CDR1 is LNHDA, CDR2 SQIVND (reference sequence). V was trimmed by 8 bases and J by 0 bases, leaving 10 bases between them. The CDR3 bases are TGTGCCAGTTCGACAGTGTACCAAGAGACCCAGTACTTC. Its translation is CASSTVYQETQYF. Variable domain in full (rest from reference TRBV19 and TRBJ2-5): DGGITQSPKYLFRKEGQNVTLSCEQNLNHDAMYWYRQDPGQGLRLIYYSQIVNDFQKGDIAEGYSVSREKKESFPLTVTSAQKNPTAFYLCASSTVYQETQYFGPGTRLLVL.

This clone showed up just once. This chain uses TRBV7-2 with TRBJ1-1, with TRBD1 identical over 11 bases. V was clipped by 6 bases and J by 0 bases; unmatched bases: 9. This CDR3 comprises 17 residues. From germline, CDR1 is SGHTA and CDR2 FQGNSA. CDR3 sequence reads: CASSTRDRGGMNTEAFF. The DNA for the CDR3 is TGTGCCAGCAGTACCCGGGACAGGGGGGGGATGAACACTGAAGCTTTCTTT.